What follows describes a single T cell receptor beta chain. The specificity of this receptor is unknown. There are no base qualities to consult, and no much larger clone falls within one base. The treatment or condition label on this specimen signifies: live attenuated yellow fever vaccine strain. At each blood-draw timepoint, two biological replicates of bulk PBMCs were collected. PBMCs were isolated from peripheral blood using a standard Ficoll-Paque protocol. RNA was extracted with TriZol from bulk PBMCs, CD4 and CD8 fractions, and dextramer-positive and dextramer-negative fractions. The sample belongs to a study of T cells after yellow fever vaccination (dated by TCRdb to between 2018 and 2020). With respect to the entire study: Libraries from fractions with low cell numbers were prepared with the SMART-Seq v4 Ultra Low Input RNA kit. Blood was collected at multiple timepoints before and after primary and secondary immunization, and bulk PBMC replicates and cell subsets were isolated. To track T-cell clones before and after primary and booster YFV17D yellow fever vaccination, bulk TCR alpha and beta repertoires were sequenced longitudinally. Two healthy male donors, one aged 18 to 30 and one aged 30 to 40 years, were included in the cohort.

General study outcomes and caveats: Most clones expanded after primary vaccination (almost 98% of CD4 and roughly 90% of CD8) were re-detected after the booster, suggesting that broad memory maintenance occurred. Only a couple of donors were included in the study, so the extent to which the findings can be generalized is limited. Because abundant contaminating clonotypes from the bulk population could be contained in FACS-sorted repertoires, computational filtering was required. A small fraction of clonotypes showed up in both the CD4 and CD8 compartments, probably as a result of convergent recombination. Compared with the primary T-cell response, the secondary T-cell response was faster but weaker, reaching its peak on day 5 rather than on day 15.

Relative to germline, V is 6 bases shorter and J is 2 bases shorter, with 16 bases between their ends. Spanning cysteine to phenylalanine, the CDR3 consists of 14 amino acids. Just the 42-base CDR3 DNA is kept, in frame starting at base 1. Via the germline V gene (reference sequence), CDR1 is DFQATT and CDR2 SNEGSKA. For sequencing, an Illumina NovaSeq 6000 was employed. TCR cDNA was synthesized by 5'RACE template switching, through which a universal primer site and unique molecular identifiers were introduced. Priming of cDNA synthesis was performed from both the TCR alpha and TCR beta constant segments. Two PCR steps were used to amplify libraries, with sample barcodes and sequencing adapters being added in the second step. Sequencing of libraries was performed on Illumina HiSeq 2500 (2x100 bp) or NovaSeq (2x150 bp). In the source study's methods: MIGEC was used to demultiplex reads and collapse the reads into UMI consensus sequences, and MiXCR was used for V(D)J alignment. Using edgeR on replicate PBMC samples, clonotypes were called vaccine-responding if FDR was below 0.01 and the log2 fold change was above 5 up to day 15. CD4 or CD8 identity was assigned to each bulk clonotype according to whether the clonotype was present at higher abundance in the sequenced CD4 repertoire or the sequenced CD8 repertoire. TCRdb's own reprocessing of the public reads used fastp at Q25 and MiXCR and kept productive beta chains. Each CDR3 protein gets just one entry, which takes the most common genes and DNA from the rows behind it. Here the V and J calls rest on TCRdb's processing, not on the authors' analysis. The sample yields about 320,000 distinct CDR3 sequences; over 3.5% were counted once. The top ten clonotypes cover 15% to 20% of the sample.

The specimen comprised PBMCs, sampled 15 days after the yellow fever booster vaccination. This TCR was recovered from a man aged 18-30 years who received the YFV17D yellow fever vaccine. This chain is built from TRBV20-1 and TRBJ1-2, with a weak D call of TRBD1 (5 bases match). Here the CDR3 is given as CSAPPGGRNYGYTF. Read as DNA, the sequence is TGCAGTGCCCCCCCCGGGGGAAGGAACTATGGCTACACCTTC.